A selection of T cell receptor beta chains follows, all from one sample in a study of cytomegalovirus exposure and HLA in healthy donors. Some clones are missing from TCRdb's copy, which holds only in-frame ones; the method was immunoSEQ multiplex PCR. The repertoire holds about 190,000 clones, with 60% to 80% as singletons. The sample consisted of PBMCs. These receptors originate from a woman under 40 in good health and CMV-seropositive. Each CDR3 is given with its conserved first and last residue. The D gene is left open where the match is weak. Clone sizes are given selectively: once, few, many, or a class where the clone is expanded.

j_call clone_size v_call d_call cdr3_nt cdr3_aa
TRBJ1-2 NA TRBV5-3 NA TGTGCCAGAAGTCCCGAGGAGGGAAAGTCGGGCTACACCTTC CARSPEEGKSGYTF
TRBJ1-2 NA TRBV2 TRBD1 TGTGCCAGCAAGGGACAGGGGAGTGGCTACACCTTC CASKGQGSGYTF
TRBJ1-2 NA TRBV7-9 NA TGTGCCAGCAGCTCGACAGGACTCTATGGCTACACCTTC CASSSTGLYGYTF
TRBJ2-2 NA TRBV18 NA TGTGCCAGCTCACCAGAAGCAGGGGCCGGGGAGCTGTTTTTT CASSPEAGAGELFF
TRBJ2-7 few TRBV7-9 TRBD1 TGTGCCAGCAGCGCGATTAACTTCGGACAGGGGGGCTACGAGCAGTACTTC CASSAINFGQGGYEQYF
TRBJ1-1 once TRBV5-1 NA TGCGCCAGCAGCTGGCGGACAGCGGGATCGGAAAACACTGAAGCTTTCTTT CASSWRTAGSENTEAFF
TRBJ1-4 NA TRBV2 NA TGTGCCAGCAGTGAACTAGGAACAACTAATGAAAAACTGTTTTTT CASSELGTTNEKLFF
TRBJ1-6 few TRBV2 NA TGTGCCAGCAGTGAGAGACAGGCAGGTTATTCACCCCTCCACTTT CASSERQAGYSPLHF
TRBJ1-2 once TRBV9 NA TGTGCCAGCAGCGTAGCAGGGAAGGGTGGCTACACCTTC CASSVAGKGGYTF
TRBJ2-3 NA TRBV5-8 NA TGTGCCAGCAGCTTCCCCGGGGTGAGCACAGATACGCAGTATTTT CASSFPGVSTDTQYF
TRBJ2-7 few TRBV2 NA TGTGCCAGCAGCACCGGGACTTACTCCTACGAGCAGTACTTC CASSTGTYSYEQYF
TRBJ2-7 once TRBV9 NA TGTGCCAGCAGCGTAGGGGCTCCCTCCTACGAGCAGTACTTC CASSVGAPSYEQYF
TRBJ2-3 NA TRBV27 NA TGTGCCAGCAGTGAGCGGGTCCGGGATACGCAGTATTTT CASSERVRDTQYF
TRBJ2-2 NA TRBV29-1 TRBD2 TGCAGCGTCACTGTTAGCGGGGCCGGGGAGCTGTTTTTT CSVTVSGAGELFF
TRBJ2-3 NA TRBV28 TRBD1 TGTGCCAGCAGTTTATGGACAGGGGGAACAGATACGCAGTATTTT CASSLWTGGTDTQYF
TRBJ1-2 NA TRBV7-9 NA TGTGCCAGCAGCTCCCTCCTCTTGGGGGGTTACTATGGCTACACCTTC CASSSLLLGGYYGYTF
TRBJ1-1 NA TRBV19 NA TGTGCCAGTAGTATTCGAGGGAACACTGAAGCTTTCTTT CASSIRGNTEAFF
TRBJ1-1 NA TRBV18 NA TGTGCCAGCTCACTAACACGAAAAGACACTGAAGCTTTCTTT CASSLTRKDTEAFF
TRBJ2-2 NA TRBV5-4 TRBD2 TGTGCCAGCAGCTTGGGAGCGGGAGTGGATACCGGGGAGCTGTTTTTT CASSLGAGVDTGELFF
TRBJ1-2 NA TRBV5-1 NA TGCGCCAGCAGCTTGGAACAGGGTTCGAATGGCTACACCTTC CASSLEQGSNGYTF
TRBJ2-7 NA TRBV9 TRBD2 TGTGCCAGCAGCGAGGGGACTAGCTCCTACGAGCAGTACTTC CASSEGTSSYEQYF
TRBJ2-7 few TRBV28 NA TGTGCCAGCAGTTTGGTGGGAGCCGAGCAGTACTTC CASSLVGAEQYF
TRBJ2-7 NA TRBV11-2 NA TGTGCCAGCAGCCCTCTCAGGGAGGCGCCGTACGAGCAGTACTTC CASSPLREAPYEQYF
TRBJ2-1 few TRBV12-5 NA TGTGCTAGTGGGCATGACTCCCGCAATGAGCAGTTCTTC CASGHDSRNEQFF
TRBJ2-7 NA TRBV7-9 NA TGTGCCAGCAGCTTGACCAGCGACTCCCCCTACGAGCAGTACTTC CASSLTSDSPYEQYF
TRBJ2-7 NA TRBV5-6 TRBD1 TGTGCCAGCAGCCCATGGGACAGTACGAGCATTTCCTACGAGCAGTACTTC CASSPWDSTSISYEQYF
TRBJ1-1 few TRBV30 TRBD1 TGTGCCTGGAGACAGGGGGGAACTGAAGCTTTCTTT CAWRQGGTEAFF
TRBJ2-3 NA TRBV2 TRBD2 TGTGCCAGCAGCCCGGGACTAGCGGGGGCAGGAGCAGATACGCAGTATTTT CASSPGLAGAGADTQYF
TRBJ2-1 once TRBV19 TRBD2 TGTGCCAGTAGTATAGATTTAGGGGGGACTAGCGGGAGAAAGTTCTTC CASSIDLGGTSGRKFF
TRBJ2-5 NA TRBV28 NA TGTGCCAGCAGTTTCGCAGGCCGCTACCCCCAGACCCAGTACTTC CASSFAGRYPQTQYF
TRBJ1-4 few TRBV7-9 TRBD1 TGTGCCAGCAGCATCCGGACAGGGGGCGCAACGGGCGGAGAAAAACTGTTTTTT CASSIRTGGATGGEKLFF
TRBJ2-7 NA TRBV10-3 TRBD1 TGTGCCATCAAGGACAGGGCCGACGGCGAGCAGTACTTC CAIKDRADGEQYF
TRBJ2-2 NA TRBV4-2 TRBD2 TGTGCCAGCAGCCGGGGACTAGCAGACACCGGGGAGCTGTTTTTT CASSRGLADTGELFF
TRBJ2-7 NA TRBV6-6 TRBD1 TGTGCCAGCAGTCCCGGACAGGGGCCCCTCTACGAGCAGTACTTC CASSPGQGPLYEQYF
TRBJ1-1 NA TRBV6-1 NA TGTGCCTGCACCGAGGGTTACACTGAAGCTTTCTTT CACTEGYTEAFF
TRBJ2-7 NA TRBV27 TRBD1 TGTGCCAGCAGTAGATACAGGGGGCTAGGGGACGAGCAGTACTTC CASSRYRGLGDEQYF
TRBJ2-5 NA TRBV29-1 NA TGCAGCGTGGGACTCGCCCCAGGGACCCAGTACTTC CSVGLAPGTQYF
TRBJ2-7 NA TRBV28 NA TGTGCCAGCAAAAGAGACAACTCCTACGAGCAGTACTTC CASKRDNSYEQYF
TRBJ2-1 few TRBV5-5 NA TGTGCCAGCAGCTTGGCCGGTAGCCTAGGATCGCAGTTCTTC CASSLAGSLGSQFF
TRBJ2-3 few TRBV7-9 NA TGTGCCAGCAGCCGGGGGGAAGCGAGGGGGGATACGCAGTATTTT CASSRGEARGDTQYF
TRBJ2-4 NA TRBV6-5 TRBD2 TGTGCCAGCAGTTACTCAGCGGGGGACATTCAGTACTTC CASSYSAGDIQYF
TRBJ1-1 NA TRBV27 NA TGTGCCAGCAGTGGCAGATCCACTGAAGCTTTCTTT CASSGRSTEAFF
TRBJ1-1 once TRBV5-1 NA TGCGCCAGCTCCAGAGACCCGACACGGAACACTGAAGCTTTCTTT CASSRDPTRNTEAFF
TRBJ1-5 NA TRBV6-5 NA TGTGCCAGCAGTTTGGACAGAAACCGTCAGCCCCAGCATTTT CASSLDRNRQPQHF
TRBJ1-1 NA TRBV7-2 NA TGTGCCAGCAGCCCGGCCCTCGGGTTCACTGAAGCTTTCTTT CASSPALGFTEAFF
TRBJ2-2 NA TRBV2 NA TGTGCCAGCAGTGAAAGTTCGGACACCGGGGAGCTGTTTTTT CASSESSDTGELFF
TRBJ2-1 NA TRBV6-5 TRBD2 TGTGCCAGCAGTTTCACTAGCGACCCAAGCCATGAGCAGTTCTTC CASSFTSDPSHEQFF
TRBJ2-7 NA TRBV29-1 NA TGCAGCGTTGGAGGGAGCTCCTACGAGCAGTACTTC CSVGGSSYEQYF
TRBJ1-2 NA TRBV4-1 NA TGCGCCAGCAGCCAAGATCGGGCTGGAGGGAAGAACTATGGCTACACCTTC CASSQDRAGGKNYGYTF
TRBJ2-1 NA TRBV9 NA TGTGCCAGCAGCGTAGGGGCAGGATACAATGAGCAGTTCTTC CASSVGAGYNEQFF
TRBJ2-7 NA TRBV30 NA TGTGCCTGGAGTGTTTCCAGAGAGCAGTACTTC CAWSVSREQYF
TRBJ1-3 NA TRBV30 NA TGTGCCTGGAGTGTAGACAGCTCTGGAAACACCATATATTTT CAWSVDSSGNTIYF
TRBJ1-6 NA TRBV30 NA TGTGCCTGGAGTGTTTCCAGGGTTGAGATCTCACCCCTCCACTTT CAWSVSRVEISPLHF